These 12 T cell receptor beta chains originate from one sample sequenced in a study of blood T cell repertoires in COVID-19. Libraries were prepared by immunoSEQ multiplex PCR; TCRdb keeps only in-frame clonotypes and omits some of them. The sample gives about 260,000 clones, over 75% of which show up once; approximately 2.3% is in the top ten. Sequencing input: peripheral blood. These receptors all come from a woman between 50 and 59 years old with acute or convalescent COVID-19.

The count of this clone is one. The V call is TRBV6-5, the J call TRBJ2-7; D remains unclear. The CDR3 totals 12 residues. Trimming pared 0 bases from V and 7 bases from J, leaving 7 bases between. Germline loops: CDR1 MNHEY, CDR2 SVGAGI. This CDR3 reads CASSYSNGEQYF. Written as DNA, the CDR3 is TGTGCCAGCAGTTACTCGAACGGTGAGCAGTACTTC.

The CDR3 here is CASSFTYTYGYTF. Here the CDR3 DNA reads TGTGCCAGCAGTTTTACATACACCTATGGCTACACCTTC. The chain is built from TRBV28 and TRBJ1-2; no reliable D call. V was pared by 3 bases and J by 4 bases, with 9 bases between. Germline CDR1 and CDR2: MDHEN and SYDVKM. This CDR3 comprises 13 residues.

This chain joins TRBV27 and TRBJ1-4; the D gene is possibly TRBD1 (5 bases). The germline V and J ends were trimmed by 3 bases and 7 bases, with 21 bases remaining between them. The V gene's germline CDR1 is MNHEY and CDR2 SMNVEV (reference sequence). The CDR3 covers 17 residues. The CDR3 coding sequence is TGTGCCAGCAGTTTGGGGCCCTCCAGGGTTGGGTCTGAAAAACTGTTTTTT. Translation gives CASSLGPSRVGSEKLFF.

This chain links TRBV5-1 with TRBJ2-7; perhaps TRBD1 as D (8 bases). The CDR3 has 14 residues. V was clipped by 4 bases and J by 7 bases, with 18 bases between them. CDR1 and CDR2 from the germline V gene are SGHRS and YFSETQ. The CDR3 DNA reads as TGCGCCAGCAGCACCACCCTACAGGGGGGGGAGCAGTACTTC. Protein: CASSTTLQGGEQYF.

The rearrangement links TRBV4-1 to TRBJ1-1, with 8 bases lining up with TRBD1. Germline V gives CDR1 MGHRA, CDR2 YSYEKL. V lost 4 bases, J lost 5 bases, and 3 bases stayed unmatched. This CDR3 has 13 amino acids. The CDR3 is CASSPRQGTEAFF. Written as DNA, the CDR3 is TGCGCCAGCAGCCCCCGACAGGGGACTGAAGCTTTCTTT.

J is TRBJ2-5 and V is TRBV4-2; TRBD1 is a possible D gene (5 bases). This CDR3 contains 16 residues. V lost 1 base and J 0 bases, leaving 12 bases between the germline ends. Germline-derived CDR1 and CDR2 are LGHNA and YNFKEQ. CDR3 in amino acids: CASSQVRQSYQETQYF. CDR3 sequence (DNA): TGTGCCAGCAGCCAAGTTAGACAGTCGTACCAAGAGACCCAGTACTTC.

The rearrangement uses TRBV6-6 and TRBJ2-3; 7 bases match TRBD1. V shed 5 bases and J 2 bases; nucleotides not matched to a gene: 7. The germline V gene has CDR1 MNHNY and CDR2 SVGAGI (reference sequence). This CDR3 is 15 amino acids long. CDR3 sequence: CASSKPGQFTDTQYF. The CDR3 coding sequence is TGTGCCAGCAGTAAGCCGGGACAGTTCACAGATACGCAGTATTTT.

The count of this clone is one. The rearrangement links TRBV28 to TRBJ2-7, with D possibly being TRBD1 (6 bases). In germline, CDR1 is MDHEN, CDR2 SYDVKM. The CDR3 runs to 14 residues. V gave up 3 bases and J gave up 2 bases, with 11 bases separating them. CDR3: CASSFLGHTYEQYF. CDR3 nucleotides: TGTGCCAGCAGTTTTTTGGGACACACCTACGAGCAGTACTTC.

This clone showed up just once. V and J are TRBV29-1 and TRBJ2-1; 9 bases align to TRBD1. Germline V gives CDR1 SQVTM, CDR2 ANQGSEA. J was trimmed by 1 base and V by 2 bases; bases with no gene match: 6. CDR3 length: 16 amino acids. The CDR3 bases are TGCAGCGTTGAACAGCGGACAGGGGATTCCTACAATGAGCAGTTCTTC. Its translation: CSVEQRTGDSYNEQFF.

The chain recombines TRBV5-4 with TRBJ2-1, with 9 bases lining up with TRBD2. In germline, CDR1 is SGHNT, CDR2 YYREEE (reference sequence). The CDR3 sequence is 16 residues long. V shed 1 base, J shed 8 bases, and the junction held 10 bases outside the gene matches. The CDR3 loop is CASSLLGGRVNDEQFF. For the CDR3, the DNA is TGTGCCAGCAGCTTGCTCGGCGGGAGGGTGAATGATGAGCAGTTCTTC.

The V and J genes are TRBV12-3 or TRBV12-4 and TRBJ2-1, with D unresolved. V lost 1 base, J lost 7 bases, and 8 bases lay in between. CDR3 length: 13 amino acids. CDR3 region: CASSLVLINEQFF. The CDR3 bases are TGTGCCAGCAGTTTAGTACTTATTAATGAGCAGTTCTTC.

The V call is TRBV29-1, the J call TRBJ2-7, with D tentatively TRBD1 (7 bases). This CDR3 spans 13 amino acids. Trimming cost V 6 bases and J 5 bases, with 17 bases left between them. The germline V gene has CDR1 SQVTM and CDR2 ANQGSEA. Written as DNA, the CDR3 is TGCAGCGTCGTGCAGGGGGGAGTCGACGAGCAGTACTTC. Translated: CSVVQGGVDEQYF.